The source of this T cell receptor beta chain is a study of response to subunit inactivated influenza vaccine. Findings and caveats of the study: Authors proposed each seasonal influenza vaccination draws in few new T cells.

TCRdb called the RT-PCR reads again in MiXCR, with one record for every CDR3 protein. The repertoire consists of about 500,000 distinct CDR3 sequences, with 10% to 15% occurring once and the leading ten covering 13%. As for this clonotype: Its antigen is currently unknown. This could be a read error, since a much larger clone is one nucleotide away.

This clonotype was sampled from a man aged 50-60 years who received an inactivated influenza vaccine. The material was PBMCs from blood, obtained 40 to 50 days after vaccination.

The CDR3, as DNA: TGTACCATCAGTTCAGGGACTAGCGGGAGGGCCAGGTCCTACAATGAGCAGTTCTTC. The encoded protein is CTISSGTSGRARSYNEQFF. V usage is TRBV12-3 or TRBV12-4 and J usage is TRBJ2-1, with 16 nucleotides matching TRBD2. The CDR3 has 19 amino acids.